These 3 T cell receptor beta chains were sequenced from one sample in a study of cytomegalovirus exposure and HLA in healthy donors. Vbeta (60) and Jbeta (13) primers were used in the PCR. Produced via immunoSEQ multiplex PCR; TCRdb's table is partial and in-frame only. Altogether 100,000 to 150,000 clones are present, around 78% being singletons, with the ten largest covering more than 3%. Sequencing was carried out using PBMCs. These receptors all stem from a man aged 35 to 55 in good health and CMV-seronegative.

The V and J genes are TRBV7-9 and TRBJ1-6; D unclear. In germline, CDR1 is SEHNR, CDR2 FQNEAQ (reference sequence). This CDR3 has 16 amino acids. Trimming took off 5 bases at V and 6 bases at J, with 17 bases between the two ends. Written as DNA, the CDR3 is TGTGCCAGCAGCGCACGGCGGGCGGCGGGTAATTCACCCCTCCACTTT. It specifies CASSARRAAGNSPLHF.

The chain recombines TRBV28 with TRBJ2-7; D perhaps matches TRBD2 (5 bases). The germline V gene encodes CDR1 MDHEN and CDR2 SYDVKM. CDR3 size: 13 residues. V shed 5 bases and J shed 3 bases, with 11 bases lying between them. CDR3 region: CASSTSGNYEQYF. The CDR3 nucleotides read TGTGCCAGCAGTACCTCGGGGAACTACGAGCAGTACTTC. Supplemented by reference TRBV28 and TRBJ2-7, the full variable domain reads DVKVTQSSRYLVKRTGEKVFLECVQDMDHENMFWYRQDPGLGLRLIYFSYDVKMKEKGDIPEGYSVSREKKERFSLILESASTNQTSMYLCASSTSGNYEQYFGPGTRLTVT.

The gene calls are TRBV4-1 and TRBJ1-1; 7 bases fit TRBD1. Losses at the gene ends were 3 bases for V and 6 bases for J; bases not matched to a gene: 7. The CDR3 consists of 14 residues. Germline assignment: CDR1 MGHRA and CDR2 YSYEKL. CDR3 amino acids: CASSQDRKISEAFF. The CDR3 DNA reads as TGCGCCAGCAGCCAGGACAGGAAGATTTCTGAAGCTTTCTTT.